This TCR beta chain was sequenced in a study of Ad26.COV2.S vaccination and SARS-CoV-2 variants. Overall study: Of the COV1001 trial arms, the Ad26.COV2.S arm included the donor. Intramuscular Ad26.COV2.S at 5x10^10 or 1x10^11 viral particles.

Findings and caveats of the study: Those who received the vaccine showed greater spike-specific TCR breadth than those given placebo.

Note on this clone: Its specificity is not known.

The CDR3 spans 13 residues. V lost 1 base, J lost 9 bases, and 10 bases lay in between. From germline, CDR1 is SGHAT and CDR2 FQNNGV. Sequenced by immunoSEQ multiplex PCR; TCRdb stores in-frame clones only, minus some. The sample records 300,000 to 450,000 clones, about 88% being singletons. Treatment described: around 19 received Ad26.COV2.S at low or high dose, single or two shots; roughly five received placebo; per-sample allocation not given. Sampling occurred on day 63 after the first vaccine or placebo injection. It was Wuhan-strain SARS-CoV-2 spike that the Ad26 vaccine vector expressed. The sample here was peripheral blood, taken in a trial of Ad26.COV2.S vaccine versus placebo. The clonotype was recovered from a person aged 18 to 59 who received the Ad26.COV2.S COVID-19 vaccine or a placebo. The chain employs TRBV11-2 and TRBJ2-1, with D possibly matching TRBD2 (6 bases). CDR3 DNA: TGTGCCAGCAGCTTAGTCGGGGGTGGTGAGCAGTTCTTC. Its translation is CASSLVGGGEQFF.